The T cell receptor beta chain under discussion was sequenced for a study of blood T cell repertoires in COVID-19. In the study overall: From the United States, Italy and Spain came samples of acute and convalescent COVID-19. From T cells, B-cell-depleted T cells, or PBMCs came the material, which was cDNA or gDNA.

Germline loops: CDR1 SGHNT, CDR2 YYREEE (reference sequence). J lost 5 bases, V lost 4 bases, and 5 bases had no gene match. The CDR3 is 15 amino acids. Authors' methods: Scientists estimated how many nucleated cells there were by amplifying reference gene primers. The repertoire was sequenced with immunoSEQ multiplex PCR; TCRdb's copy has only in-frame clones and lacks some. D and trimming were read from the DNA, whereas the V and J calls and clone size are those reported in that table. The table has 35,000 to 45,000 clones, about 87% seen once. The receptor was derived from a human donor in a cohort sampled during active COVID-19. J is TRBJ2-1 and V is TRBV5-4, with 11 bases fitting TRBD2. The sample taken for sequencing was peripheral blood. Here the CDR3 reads CASSPLAGGDNEQFF. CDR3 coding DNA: TGTGCCAGCAGCCCGTTAGCGGGAGGGGACAATGAGCAGTTCTTC.